This T cell receptor beta chain was documented in a study of T cell repertoires in ileal Crohn's disease. Study context: Every patient was operated on for stricturing (approximately 60%) or penetrating (approximately 40%) complications. Study results and caveats: Compared with non-smokers, active smokers at surgery showed more clonal expansions. All patients with clonality above 26.8% had endoscopic recurrence.

With respect to this clone: Its matching antigen is unknown.

The repertoire was sequenced with immunoSEQ multiplex PCR; TCRdb's copy has only in-frame clones and lacks some. The data hold about 30,000 clones, with around 80% observed a single time. Eligibility required adulthood, ileal or ileocolonic Crohn's disease and indicated ileocolonic resection. Deletions cut 3 bases from V and 1 base from J, with 12 bases between. This CDR3 is 15 amino acids long. Germline lookup yields CDR1 MRHNA and CDR2 SNTAGT. The receptor's source is an adult with Crohn's disease. The material sequenced was ileal tissue. The V call is TRBV6-4, the J call TRBJ1-1, with D unclear. This chain's CDR3 is CASSESGDANTEAFF. The CDR3 coding sequence is TGTGCCAGCAGTGAATCCGGAGACGCGAACACTGAAGCTTTCTTT.